This passage covers 18 T cell receptor beta chains from one sample sequenced in a study of T cell clones after liver transplantation. Clones were sequenced by immunoSEQ multiplex PCR, and TCRdb holds only the in-frame ones, with some missing. In the table there are 55,000 to 75,000 clones, around 70% of which are singletons. The sequenced sample was CD4+ T cells from blood, obtained at the approximately 15-month timepoint. The receptors here all came from a human patient who received a liver transplant. Certain T cells may be donor cells from the graft.

V and J are TRBV10-2 and TRBJ2-3, with a weak D call TRBD2 (5 bases). Trimming removed 5 bases from V and 5 bases from J, with 23 bases in between. The CDR3 is 17 amino acids. Germline V gene lookup returns CDR1 WSHSY and CDR2 SAAADI. The chain's CDR3 is CASSPKPPGMGGDTQYF. The DNA of the CDR3 is TGCGCCAGCAGTCCAAAGCCCCCCGGGATGGGTGGAGATACGCAGTATTTT.

The chain employs TRBV6-5 and TRBJ2-1, with 13 positions matching TRBD2. Germline CDR1 reads MNHEY; CDR2 reads SVGAGI. The CDR3 has 16 amino acids. J gave up 9 bases and V 1 base, and 6 bases lay outside the gene matches. The CDR3 sequence: CASSYLTSGRALEQFF. The CDR3 nucleotides read TGTGCCAGCAGTTACTTAACTAGCGGGAGGGCCCTTGAGCAGTTCTTC.

The V gene is TRBV5-1, the J gene TRBJ1-1; D is unresolved. The CDR3 has 15 residues. V lost 0 bases and J lost 2, with 11 bases in between. Germline V CDR1 and CDR2: SGHRS, YFSETQ. The chain's CDR3 is CASSLDGSKNTEAFF. The CDR3 DNA sequence: TGCGCCAGCAGCTTGGACGGCAGCAAAAACACTGAAGCTTTCTTT.

The chain recombines TRBV5-4 with TRBJ1-6; 9 nucleotides line up with TRBD1. Unmatched junction bases numbered 2, after V lost 3 bases and J lost 7 bases. The germline CDR1 and CDR2 sequences are SGHNT and YYREEE (reference sequence). The CDR3 loop spans 14 amino acids. Here the CDR3 reads CASSSDRGNSPLHF. CDR3 in DNA: TGTGCCAGCAGCTCCGACAGGGGGAATTCACCCCTCCACTTT.

This clone was detected many times. V and J are TRBV4-2 and TRBJ2-3; 12 nucleotides match TRBD2. The CDR3 extends over 15 amino acids. V was clipped by 8 bases and J by 6 bases; unmatched bases: 9. CDR1 LGHNA and CDR2 YNFKEQ come from the germline V gene. The CDR3 bases are TGTGCCAGCCGCCCGACTAGCGGGGGAGAGGATACGCAGTATTTT. It is translated as CASRPTSGGEDTQYF.

The chain links TRBV10-3 to TRBJ2-7, with unresolved D. This CDR3 region has 13 residues. V dropped 3 bases and J dropped 3 bases, with 9 bases sitting between them. CDR1 is ENHRY and CDR2 is SYGVKD in the germline V gene. The CDR3: CAISEQLNYEQYF. DNA of the CDR3: TGTGCCATCAGTGAACAGCTAAACTACGAGCAGTACTTC.

This clone was observed once. The chain combines TRBV5-1 with TRBJ2-1; 7 positions match TRBD2. V lost 0 bases, J lost 9 bases, and 3 bases stayed unmatched. The CDR3 consists of 13 residues. The germline V gene has CDR1 SGHRS and CDR2 YFSETQ. In nucleotides, the CDR3 is TGCGCCAGCAGCTTGGCGGGGAGGGGTGAGCAGTTCTTC. Amino acid sequence: CASSLAGRGEQFF.

This chain links TRBV28 with TRBJ1-1; maybe TRBD1 (5 bases). With 6 bases removed from V and 8 bases from J, the gap between germline ends came to 10 bases. The CDR3 consists of 11 residues. The germline V gene encodes CDR1 MDHEN and CDR2 SYDVKM. CDR3 amino acids: CASSRQGEAFF. The CDR3 nucleotides are TGTGCCAGCAGCCGCCAGGGAGAAGCTTTCTTT.

The chain couples TRBV5-1 to TRBJ2-3, with D hard to call. The germline V and J ends were trimmed by 0 bases and 0 bases, with 5 bases remaining between them. Looked up from germline, CDR1 is SGHRS and CDR2 is YFSETQ. CDR3 length: 14 residues. The CDR3 is CASSLGQSTDTQYF. The CDR3 region has the DNA TGCGCCAGCAGCTTGGGACAAAGCACAGATACGCAGTATTTT.

The V call is TRBV10-3, the J call TRBJ2-5, with TRBD1 as a possible D gene (6 bases). V gave up 2 bases and J gave up 5 bases, with 12 bases separating them. The CDR3 is 14 amino acids. Germline CDR1 and CDR2: ENHRY and SYGVKD. CDR3 loop: CAISETGSGETQYF. DNA for the CDR3: TGTGCCATCAGTGAGACAGGGTCTGGGGAGACCCAGTACTTC.

The chain couples TRBV6-5 to TRBJ1-5; no reliable D call. The V gene's germline CDR1 is MNHEY and CDR2 SVGAGI. Trimming removed 6 bases from V and 0 bases from J, with 12 bases in between. CDR3 length equals 15 residues. The CDR3 loop reads CASRDPEGSNQPQHF. The CDR3 DNA follows: TGTGCCAGCAGGGACCCGGAGGGTAGCAATCAGCCCCAGCATTTT.

The chain joins TRBV4-3 to TRBJ2-2; 7 bases map to TRBD2. Germline lookup yields CDR1 LGHNA and CDR2 YSLEER. The CDR3 length is 16 residues. After removal of 2 bases from V and 0 bases from J, the junction contained 3 bases not matched to a gene. CDR3: CASSQLAGANTGELFF. The CDR3 DNA follows: TGCGCCAGCAGCCAATTAGCGGGCGCGAACACCGGGGAGCTGTTTTTT.

This clone was seen a few times. This same CDR3 is encoded by further DNA sequences in the sample. V is TRBV5-1 and J is TRBJ1-3, with 7 positions matching TRBD1. The germline V gene encodes CDR1 SGHRS and CDR2 YFSETQ. After removal of 0 bases from V and 0 bases from J, the junction contained 0 bases not matched to a gene. The CDR3 covers 15 residues. DNA of the CDR3: TGCGCCAGCAGCTTGGCAGGGGGCTCTGGAAACACCATATATTTT. Translating gives CASSLAGGSGNTIYF.

V and J are TRBV28 and TRBJ1-2, with D possibly TRBD1 on 5 matching bases. The CDR3 loop spans 14 amino acids. Germline V gene data show CDR1 as MDHEN and CDR2 as SYDVKM. Trimming took 7 bases from V and 4 from J, leaving 16 bases between them. CDR3 loop: CASIQGGRAYGYTF. The DNA of the CDR3 is TGTGCCAGCATCCAGGGTGGCAGGGCCTATGGCTACACCTTC.

This chain joins TRBV20-1 and TRBJ1-4, with no clear D. Germline assignment: CDR1 DFQATT and CDR2 SNEGSKA (reference sequence). The V gene lost 1 base and the J gene lost 6 bases, with 3 bases spanning the gap. The CDR3 runs 11 residues. CDR3 DNA sequence: TGCAGTGCTAGAGTTTATGAAAAACTGTTTTTT. This translates into CSARVYEKLFF.

The chain employs TRBV15 and TRBJ2-5, with a possible D match to TRBD2 (6 bases). The CDR3 is 14 residues long. Trimming shortened V by 1 base and J by 5 bases, and 11 bases separated the two germline ends. Germline V CDR1 and CDR2: LNHNV, YYDKDF (reference sequence). CDR3 coding DNA: TGTGCCACCAGCAGAGCGGGAGTTCAGGAGACCCAGTACTTC. Amino acid sequence: CATSRAGVQETQYF.

The chain links TRBV6-6 to TRBJ2-1, with TRBD1 matching over 8 bases. V shed 8 bases, J shed 2 bases, and the junction held 11 bases outside the gene matches. In germline, CDR1 is MNHNY, CDR2 SVGAGI (reference sequence). There are 16 residues in the CDR3. The CDR3 DNA reads TGTGCCAGCTTCAGCACCCCGGGACAGGCCTACAATGAGCAGTTCTTC. Its translation is CASFSTPGQAYNEQFF.

The V and J genes are TRBV4-2 and TRBJ1-1, with 8 bases aligning to TRBD1. Losses at the gene ends were 1 base for V and 13 bases for J; bases not matched to a gene: 8. CDR1 and CDR2 (germline): LGHNA, YNFKEQ. The length of the CDR3 is 13 residues. The CDR3 region is CASSQGRTGFGFF. CDR3 DNA sequence: TGTGCCAGCAGCCAAGGGAGGACAGGGTTTGGTTTCTTT.